The next 22 T cell receptor beta chains were all read from a single sample in a study of identical twins. A single record per CDR3 protein comes from TCRdb applying MiXCR to the 5' RACE reads. Here the sample spans approximately 890,000 distinct CDR3 sequences, more than 9% being singletons. A further study also used this sample, focusing on yellow fever vaccine responses in identical twins.

The sequencing sample was made of PBMCs. The receptors stem from a young woman in good health.

This clonotype has a handful of counts. This chain connects TRBV2 to TRBJ2-5, with 9 bases lining up with TRBD2. Germline lookup yields CDR1 SNHLY and CDR2 FYNNEI. The junction had 4 bases not matched to a gene; V was cut back by 4 bases and J by 1 base. The CDR3 sequence is 15 residues long. The CDR3 sequence: CASSGSGRTQETQYF. In DNA form, the CDR3 reads TGTGCCAGCAGTGGAAGCGGGAGGACCCAAGAGACCCAGTACTTC.

This clonotype came up a few times. The rearrangement uses TRBV4-1 and TRBJ2-5; TRBD1 agrees at 10 bases. The trim removed 1 base at V and 5 bases at J, leaving 7 bases unmatched. This CDR3 has 16 residues. Germline V gene lookup returns CDR1 MGHRA and CDR2 YSYEKL. In nucleotides, the CDR3 is TGCGCCAGCAGCCAAGCGGGACAGGGGAGGTGGGAGACCCAGTACTTC. Amino acid sequence: CASSQAGQGRWETQYF.

The chain combines TRBV20-1 with TRBJ2-7, with 9 nucleotides matching TRBD1. Germline lookup yields CDR1 DFQATT and CDR2 SNEGSKA (reference sequence). After removal of 6 bases from V and 2 bases from J, the junction contained 8 bases not matched to a gene. The CDR3 has 14 residues. CDR3 nucleotide sequence: TGCAGTGCGTTGGGACAGGGAAATACCTACGAGCAGTACGTC. It encodes CSALGQGNTYEQYV.

The V gene is TRBV6-5, the J gene TRBJ2-2; D unresolved. V was trimmed by 1 base and J by 2 bases, leaving 8 bases between them. This CDR3 region has 15 residues. The germline gives CDR1 MNHEY, CDR2 SVGAGI. The CDR3 DNA follows: TGTGCCAGCAGTTACTTACGACCTAACACCGGGGAGCTGTTTTTT. This translates into CASSYLRPNTGELFF.

This chain uses TRBV20-1 with TRBJ2-3, with D tentatively TRBD1 (6 bases). The CDR3 has 14 residues. Germline V gene data show CDR1 as DFQATT and CDR2 as SNEGSKA (reference sequence). The ends were cut back, 5 bases at V and 6 bases at J, with 18 bases in the middle. For the CDR3, the DNA is TGCAGTGCTGGCCTGGCGGGTAGGGGGGATACGCAGTATTTT. Translated, it gives CSAGLAGRGDTQYF.

The CDR3 DNA follows: TGCGCCAGCAGCCCACGTCCAGGGGGGATATTGGAGACCCAGTACTTC. Protein product: CASSPRPGGILETQYF. This rearrangement joins TRBV5-1 to TRBJ2-5; perhaps TRBD1 as D (7 bases). Trimming left V 4 bases short and J 5 bases short, with 21 bases between. This CDR3 spans 16 amino acids. Germline lookup yields CDR1 SGHRS and CDR2 YFSETQ.

This clonotype has only a few counts. The rearrangement links TRBV12-3 or TRBV12-4 to TRBJ2-1, with TRBD2 matching over 10 bases. The length of the CDR3 is 15 residues. V shed 7 bases, J shed 3 bases, and the junction held 6 bases outside the gene matches. The CDR3 DNA reads as TGTGCCAGCACCTCTAGCGGGAGTTACTACAATGAGCAGTTCTTC. Residues: CASTSSGSYYNEQFF.

The rearrangement uses TRBV4-1 and TRBJ2-1, with D uncertain. Germline CDR1 MGHRA, CDR2 YSYEKL. The CDR3 runs to 15 residues. The V end was cut by 0 bases, the J end by 8 bases, with 14 bases between. The CDR3 loop is CASSQDYRESDEQFF. The DNA for the CDR3 is TGCGCCAGCAGCCAAGATTATCGTGAGTCTGATGAGCAGTTCTTC.

This rearrangement joins TRBV7-9 to TRBJ2-3, with TRBD2 matching 7 bases. V trimming: 5 bases; J trimming: 2 bases; junction bases outside the gene matches: 10. From germline, CDR1 is SEHNR and CDR2 FQNEAQ (reference sequence). There are 16 residues in the CDR3. For the CDR3, the DNA is TGTGCCAGCAGCCCCCCTCGCGGGGGTTCCACAGATACGCAGTATTTT. It codes for CASSPPRGGSTDTQYF.

This clonotype was counted between two and nine times. V is TRBV10-3 and J is TRBJ2-1, with D possibly TRBD1 on 5 matching bases. The CDR3 runs 16 residues. Germline-derived CDR1 and CDR2 are ENHRY and SYGVKD. V lost 0 bases to trimming and J lost 0 bases, with 9 bases between them. The CDR3 coding sequence is TGTGCCATCAGTGAGTCCGGGCAGGGCTCCTACAATGAGCAGTTCTTC. It yields the protein CAISESGQGSYNEQFF.

In this sample, this clonotype turned up a few times. V and J are TRBV5-5 and TRBJ2-7; the D is unclear. The CDR3 totals 14 residues. Per the germline V gene, CDR1 is SGHKS and CDR2 is YYEKEE (reference sequence). The V end lost 2 bases, the J end lost 4 bases, and 13 bases lay between the germline ends. CDR3 sequence: CASSFGLAPYEQYV. The CDR3 nucleotides are TGTGCCAGCAGCTTCGGCCTCGCCCCTTACGAGCAGTACGTC.

Ten or more counts support this clonotype. The V gene is TRBV5-6, the J gene TRBJ2-1, with TRBD1 matching over 7 bases. The CDR3 is 16 residues long. The germline V gene has CDR1 SGHDT and CDR2 YYEEEE. V was clipped by 6 bases and J by 4 bases; unmatched bases: 13. For the CDR3, the DNA is TGTGCCAGCACCACCTTATTTCAGGGGGAATACAATGAGCAGTTCTTC. It translates to CASTTLFQGEYNEQFF. Full variable domain (outside the CDR3, taken from reference TRBV5-6 and TRBJ2-1): DAGVTQSPTHLIKTRGQQVTLRCSPKSGHDTVSWYQQALGQGPQFIFQYYEEEERQRGNFPDRFSGHQFPNYSSELNVNALLLGDSALYLCASTTLFQGEYNEQFFGPGTRLTVL.

In its sample, this clonotype was seen a few times. The rearrangement links TRBV6-5 to TRBJ2-3, with 10 bases matching TRBD2. V trimming: 4 bases; J trimming: 5 bases; junction bases outside the gene matches: 12. Looked up from germline, CDR1 is MNHEY and CDR2 is SVGAGI. This CDR3 comprises 17 residues. The CDR3 here is CASSSSSAGGLGDTQYF. CDR3 nucleotide sequence: TGTGCCAGCAGTTCTTCTTCAGCGGGGGGGCTAGGAGATACGCAGTATTTT.

A few counts support this clonotype. The chain links TRBV5-1 to TRBJ2-5; unclear D gene. CDR1 and CDR2 (germline): SGHRS, YFSETQ. Between the trimmed V and J ends, which lost 2 bases and 0 bases, there was a span of 11 bases. The CDR3 is made up of 15 amino acids. DNA for the CDR3: TGCGCCAGCAGCTTCAACCGCCGAGACCAAGAGACCCAGTACTTC. It is translated as CASSFNRRDQETQYF. Full variable domain (rest looked up from reference TRBV5-1 and TRBJ2-5): KAGVTQTPRYLIKTRGQQVTLSCSPISGHRSVSWYQQTPGQGLQFLFEYFSETQRNKGNFPGRFSGRQFSNSRSEMNVSTLELGDSALYLCASSFNRRDQETQYFGPGTRLLVL.

This clonotype has more than one count but fewer than ten. The V gene is TRBV20-1, the J gene TRBJ2-3; 7 bases fit TRBD2. Germline V gene lookup returns CDR1 DFQATT and CDR2 SNEGSKA (reference sequence). The CDR3 sequence is 17 residues long. V lost 3 bases and J lost 0; bases outside the gene matches: 12. CDR3 sequence: CSASEELAFFSTDTQYF. In DNA, the CDR3 is TGCAGTGCTAGCGAGGAACTAGCGTTTTTTAGCACAGATACGCAGTATTTT.

This clonotype was detected many times. The genes are TRBV5-1 and TRBJ1-2, with unresolved D. The CDR3 consists of 13 residues. Germline CDR1 reads SGHRS; CDR2 reads YFSETQ. V lost 0 bases and J 4 bases, leaving 7 bases between the germline ends. The CDR3 here is CASSLDSVYGYTF. For the CDR3, the DNA is TGCGCCAGCAGCTTGGACAGTGTCTATGGCTACACCTTC.

This clonotype was recorded many times. The chain is built from TRBV12-3 or TRBV12-4 and TRBJ2-1; D may be TRBD1 (6 bases). V lost 9 bases to trimming and J lost 0 bases, with 12 bases between them. The CDR3 runs 14 residues. DNA of the CDR3: TGTGCCAGTTCTTCCAGGGGCTCCTACAATGAGCAGTTCTTC. It yields the protein CASSSRGSYNEQFF.

This rearrangement joins TRBV24-1 to TRBJ2-5; 7 nucleotides agree with TRBD2. Unmatched junction bases numbered 13, after V lost 3 bases and J lost 7 bases. The CDR3 covers 16 residues. Germline CDR1 is KGHDR and CDR2 is SFDVKD. The CDR3 sequence is CATSDALGGIGGTQYF. CDR3 coding DNA: TGTGCCACCAGTGATGCCCTGGGGGGGATCGGAGGGACCCAGTACTTC.

The chain combines TRBV5-5 with TRBJ2-3; 10 nucleotides match TRBD2. There are 16 residues in the CDR3. V lost 3 bases and J lost 4; bases outside the gene matches: 8. CDR1 is SGHKS and CDR2 is YYEKEE in the germline V gene (reference sequence). CDR3 protein: CASSWGGLAGADTQYF. In nucleotides, the CDR3 is TGTGCCAGCAGCTGGGGAGGGCTAGCGGGGGCAGATACGCAGTATTTT.

The chain carries TRBV7-2 and TRBJ2-1; D gene uncertain. There are 15 residues in the CDR3. CDR1 SGHTA and CDR2 FQGNSA come from the germline V gene. Trimming took off 3 bases at V and 2 bases at J, with 11 bases between the two ends. CDR3 loop: CASSLWLRAYNEQFF. CDR3 nucleotide sequence: TGTGCCAGCAGCTTGTGGCTACGTGCCTACAATGAGCAGTTCTTC.

This clonotype was counted a few times. The chain employs TRBV4-1 and TRBJ2-7, with TRBD2 as a possible D gene (5 bases). Trimming removed 1 base from V and 2 bases from J, with 12 bases in between. Germline V lookup: CDR1 MGHRA, CDR2 YSYEKL. The CDR3 covers 15 residues. CDR3 in DNA: TGCGCCAGCAGCCAAGTTCGGGAATACGCCTACGAGCAGTACTTC. This sequence encodes CASSQVREYAYEQYF.

The chain's CDR3 is CASSLMGATKNTEAFF. The CDR3 region has the DNA TGTGCCAGCAGCTTGATGGGGGCCACTAAAAACACTGAAGCTTTCTTT. This sequence joins TRBV5-6 and TRBJ1-1; D perhaps matches TRBD1 (6 bases). The length of the CDR3 is 16 residues. The V end was cut by 1 base, the J end by 2 bases, with 15 bases between. Germline V gives CDR1 SGHDT, CDR2 YYEEEE.